This entry lists 10 T cell receptor beta chains sequenced from one sample in a study of blood T cells in healthy people across ages. A second 7 to 11 cycle PCR used barcoded and J-beta primers. MiXCR, applied by TCRdb to the 5' RACE reads, yields one record per CDR3 protein. The table records about 1.1 million distinct CDR3 sequences, roughly two fifths of them present only once. What was sequenced was blood. Source of these receptors: a young man in good health.

This chain connects TRBV10-3 to TRBJ1-1; 7 bases agree with TRBD1. CDR1 and CDR2 (germline): ENHRY, SYGVKD. This CDR3 is 12 amino acids long. V lost 6 bases and J lost 10; bases outside the gene matches: 8. The CDR3 reads CAIRTTGEGAFF. The CDR3, as DNA: TGTGCCATCAGGACCACAGGGGAGGGAGCTTTCTTT.

This rearrangement joins TRBV29-1 to TRBJ2-5; D ambiguous. The V end was cut by 1 base, the J end by 0 bases, with 12 bases between. CDR3 length equals 15 residues. CDR1 SQVTM and CDR2 ANQGSEA come from the germline V gene. Here the CDR3 reads CSVEVQRPHQETQYF. The CDR3 nucleotides read TGCAGCGTTGAAGTACAGAGGCCGCACCAAGAGACCCAGTACTTC. Using reference TRBV29-1 and TRBJ2-5 for the parts outside the CDR3, the full variable domain is SAVISQKPSRDICQRGTSLTIQCQVDSQVTMMFWYRQQPGQSLTLIATANQGSEATYESGFVIDKFPISRPNLTFSTLTVSNMSPEDSSIYLCSVEVQRPHQETQYFGPGTRLLVL.

The chain has TRBV11-1 and TRBJ2-2; 7 nucleotides match TRBD1. Germline-derived CDR1 and CDR2 are SGHAT and FQDESV (reference sequence). This CDR3 is built from 17 residues. The V segment lost 1 base and the J segment 1 base; nucleotides outside the gene matches: 6. CDR3 in DNA: TGTGCCAGCAGCTTAGGATTCAGGACAGGGAACACCGGGGAGCTGTTTTTT. As protein: CASSLGFRTGNTGELFF. The full variable domain, completed using reference TRBV11-1 and TRBJ2-2, is EAEVAQSPRYKITEKSQAVAFWCDPISGHATLYWYRQILGQGPELLVQFQDESVVDDSQLPKDRFSAERLKGVDSTLKIQPAELGDSAMYLCASSLGFRTGNTGELFFGEGSRLTVL.

Notes on this clonotype: Since a much larger clone is just one base distant, this may be a read error. J is TRBJ2-7 and V is TRBV25-1; no clear D gene. The CDR3 extends over 11 amino acids. Germline loops: CDR1 MGHDK, CDR2 SYGVNS. V was trimmed by 3 bases and J by 7 bases, leaving 7 bases between them. The chain's CDR3 is CASSERNEQYF. CDR3 coding DNA: TGTGCCAGCAGTGAGCGGAATGAGCAGTACTTC.

A few counts support this clonotype. V is TRBV7-2 and J is TRBJ1-4, with unresolved D. Germline values: CDR1 SGHTA, CDR2 FQGNSA. Trimming pared 5 bases from V and 7 bases from J, leaving 17 bases between. This CDR3 is 15 amino acids long. The CDR3 here is CASSPTGGKGEKLFF. Here the CDR3 DNA reads TGTGCCAGCAGCCCGACGGGAGGGAAGGGTGAAAAACTGTTTTTT. Combining the CDR3 with reference TRBV7-2 and TRBJ1-4 gives the whole variable domain GAGVSQSPSNKVTEKGKDVELRCDPISGHTALYWYRQSLGQGLEFLIYFQGNSAPDKSGLPSDRFSAERTGGSVSTLTIQRTQQEDSAVYLCASSPTGGKGEKLFFGSGTQLSVL.

The sample holds a few counts of this clonotype. This sequence joins TRBV9 and TRBJ2-7, with 8 bases identical to TRBD1. The trim removed 4 bases at V and 2 bases at J, leaving 8 bases unmatched. This CDR3 spans 15 amino acids. Looked up from germline, CDR1 is SGDLS and CDR2 is YYNGEE. The CDR3 nucleotides read TGTGCCAGCAGCCCGCGGGACAGGTACCCCTACGAGCAGTACTTC. Translated, it gives CASSPRDRYPYEQYF.

The chain links TRBV7-2 to TRBJ1-5, with TRBD1 matching over 8 bases. The V and J ends lost 3 bases and 6 bases, in that order; junction bases with no gene match: 4. The germline gives CDR1 SGHTA, CDR2 FQGNSA. CDR3 length equals 14 residues. The CDR3 reads CASSLYDRGQPQHF. CDR3 in DNA: TGTGCCAGCAGCTTGTACGACAGGGGTCAGCCCCAGCATTTT.

Points on this clonotype: Its ends do not fully match the called genes, so a read error is possible. The gene calls are TRBV5-5 and TRBJ1-2; D is unclear. This CDR3 has 15 amino acids. Looked up from germline, CDR1 is SGHKS and CDR2 is YYEKEE (reference sequence). CDR3 residues: CASSDDVTGSYGYTF. In nucleotides, the CDR3 is TGTGCCAGCAGCGACGACGTGACTGGGAGCTATGGCTACACTTTC.

This clonotype was observed a handful of times. The chain recombines TRBV6-2 or TRBV6-3 with TRBJ2-2, with 8 bases matching TRBD2. Losses at the gene ends were 1 base for V and 4 bases for J; bases not matched to a gene: 5. This CDR3 spans 16 amino acids. CDR1 is MNHEY and CDR2 is SVGEGT in the germline V gene. CDR3 amino acids: CASSYLGLAITGELFF. The CDR3 nucleotides are TGTGCCAGCAGTTACTTAGGACTAGCTATCACCGGGGAGCTGTTTTTT.

V usage is TRBV4-3 and J usage is TRBJ1-1, with a possible D match to TRBD1 (5 bases). This CDR3 comprises 16 residues. V was cut by 0 bases and J by 3 bases, with 14 bases left in between. CDR1 and CDR2 from the germline V gene are LGHNA and YSLEER. CDR3 bases: TGCGCCAGCAGCCAAGACCGGTACGGGGCACACACTGAAGCTTTCTTT. Amino acids: CASSQDRYGAHTEAFF.